The 8 T cell receptor beta chains below come from one sample, sequenced in a study of blood T cell repertoires in COVID-19. Clones were sequenced by immunoSEQ multiplex PCR, and TCRdb holds only the in-frame ones, with some missing. This table holds 45,000 to 60,000 clones, 80% to 85% found once. The sequenced material came from peripheral blood. Receptors were obtained from a man older than 75 with COVID-19, enrolled during active disease.

This clone was found once. The chain is built from TRBV6-2 or TRBV6-3 and TRBJ2-5; TRBD2 might be the D (5 bases). Trimming took 0 bases from V and 10 from J, leaving 6 bases between them. Per germline, CDR1 MNHEY and CDR2 SVGEGT. The CDR3 covers 11 residues. The CDR3 DNA reads as TGTGCCAGCAGTTACTCGGAGGACCAGTACTTC. This gives the protein CASSYSEDQYF.

The chain combines TRBV5-8 with TRBJ2-5; 8 nucleotides agree with TRBD1. Germline CDR1 SGHTS, CDR2 YDEGEE. CDR3 length equals 15 residues. The V and J ends lost 4 bases and 0 bases, in that order; junction bases with no gene match: 5. In nucleotides, the CDR3 is TGTGCCAGCAGCCCCCGACAGGGGTACCAAGAGACCCAGTACTTC. It codes for CASSPRQGYQETQYF. The complete variable domain, with remaining parts taken from reference TRBV5-8 and TRBJ2-5, reads EAGVTQSPTHLIKTRGQQATLRCSPISGHTSVYWYQQALGLGLQFLLWYDEGEERNRGNFPPRFSGRQFPNYSSELNVNALELEDSALYLCASSPRQGYQETQYFGPGTRLLVL.

The rearrangement joins TRBV27 to TRBJ1-2; 11 bases align to TRBD1. This CDR3 spans 15 amino acids. Trimming cost V 5 bases and J 3 bases; bases outside gene matches: 5. Germline V gives CDR1 MNHEY, CDR2 SMNVEV (reference sequence). The CDR3, as DNA: TGTGCCAGCAGTGGGGACAGGGGGAAGGACTATGGCTACACCTTC. Protein product: CASSGDRGKDYGYTF.

V is TRBV21-1 and J is TRBJ2-3; no check of the table's D call, TRBD2, against the DNA was made. TRBV21-1 is an annotated pseudogene. The CDR3 runs to 15 residues. The CDR3 DNA is TGTGCCAGCAGTATAGCGGGAGGCCCCACAGATACGCAGTATTTT. It yields the protein CASSIAGGPTDTQYF.

V and J are TRBV4-2 and TRBJ2-3, with a possible D match to TRBD1 (5 bases). The CDR3 has 15 residues. Germline loops: CDR1 LGHNA, CDR2 YNFKEQ. The V end was cut by 1 base, the J end by 4 bases, with 12 bases between. CDR3 residues: CASSQVPGKADTQYF. CDR3 DNA: TGTGCCAGCAGCCAAGTCCCAGGGAAGGCAGATACGCAGTATTTT.

This chain uses TRBV24-1 with TRBJ2-5; D may be TRBD1 (6 bases). Trimming removed 3 bases at V and 0 bases at J, with 10 bases between. This CDR3 contains 15 residues. The germline V gene encodes CDR1 KGHDR and CDR2 SFDVKD. Written as DNA, the CDR3 is TGTGCCACCAGTGATATTGGGGGCAACCAAGAGACCCAGTACTTC. This sequence encodes CATSDIGGNQETQYF.

The rearrangement joins TRBV5-8 to TRBJ1-4; the match to TRBD1 covers 7 bases. The V gene end was trimmed by 1 base and the J gene end by 8 bases; junction bases not matched to a gene: 8. The length of the CDR3 is 15 residues. Germline lookup yields CDR1 SGHTS and CDR2 YDEGEE. CDR3: CASSLSGTAREKLFF. Here the CDR3 DNA reads TGTGCCAGCAGCTTGTCCGGGACAGCCAGGGAAAAACTGTTTTTT.

The chain couples TRBV10-2 to TRBJ1-1; no definite D call. The V end was cut by 7 bases, the J end by 2 bases, with 17 bases between. In germline, CDR1 is WSHSY, CDR2 SAAADI. This CDR3 has 15 residues. The CDR3 DNA follows: TGCGCCAGCATGAAACTACAACTCCCAAACACTGAAGCTTTCTTT. Encoded protein: CASMKLQLPNTEAFF.